Following are 23 T cell receptor delta chains from one sample sequenced in a study of γδ T cells in repeated Plasmodium falciparum infection. TCRdb re-processed the multiplex PCR reads via CATT. The table shows tens of thousands of delta-chain clones, with 0.8% to 1% occurring only once. Flow sorting of PBMC yielded separate Vgamma9/Vdelta2+ and Vdelta2-negative gammadelta T cell populations for bulk repertoire analysis. Input material: gamma-delta T cells from blood. The receptors originated from a pool of human donors (malaria-infected and uninfected, not separated).

In this sample, this clone turned up many times. It is likely a read error: a sequence one base away is far more abundant. Different DNA sequences within this sample yield the same CDR3. The chain joins TRAV38-2/DV8 to TRDJ1; a weak D match, TRDD3 (5 bases). The germline V gene has CDR1 TSESDYY and CDR2 QEAYKQQN. The CDR3 runs 16 residues. CDR3 protein: CAYRGFPRTGTDKLIF. The CDR3 nucleotides are TGCGCTTATAGGGGGTTCCCTCGAACCGGGACCGATAAACTCATCTTT.

This clone turned up a few times. The TCRdb record carries a much larger clone's protein, which differs from this DNA's translation at residue 19; a read error is the likely cause, and the protein listed here is the DNA translation. The chain links TRDV1 to TRDJ1; D assignment may be TRDD2 or TRDD3 (6 bases each). Looked up from germline, CDR1 is TSWWSYY and CDR2 is QGS. V was trimmed by 2 bases and J by 3 bases, leaving 40 bases between them. This CDR3 spans 24 amino acids. CDR3 DNA sequence: TGTGCTCTTGGGGAAACGGGCCTTCCCAAACGTGGAGGGGATCCACCCATAAACGCCGATAAACTCATCTTT. Its protein product is CALGETGLPKRGGDPPINADKLIF.

To note about this clone: TCRdb pairs this DNA with a much larger clone's protein that differs at residue 16, likely a read error; the protein shown was translated from the DNA. No J gene was named, though the V gene is TRDV1; whether TRDD3, the table's D call, matches the DNA was not checked. The germline CDR1 and CDR2 sequences are TSWWSYY and QGS. This CDR3 is built from 18 residues. The CDR3 DNA reads as TGTGCTCTTGGGGAACGTACCTCCCTCGCCGCTTTGACAGCACAACCCTTCTTT. It is translated as CALGERTSLAALTAQPFF.

Details on this clone: TCRdb has a much larger clone's protein, which differs at residue 15 from the translation of this DNA, likely because of a read error; what is shown is the protein translated from the DNA. The CDR3 protein is CALGEPLFLHLGIPPDKLIF. DNA of the CDR3: TGTGCTCTTGGGGAACCACTCTTCCTACATTTGGGGATACCTCCCGATAAACTCATCTTT. The chain uses TRDV1 and TRDJ1, with D perhaps given as TRDD2 or TRDD3 (8 bases each). The J gene, absent from TCRdb, was called here by matching the DNA to germline. Germline assignment: CDR1 TSWWSYY and CDR2 QGS. Trimming shortened V by 1 base and J by 3 bases, and 27 bases separated the two germline ends. The CDR3 spans 20 residues.

Remarks on this clone: For this DNA, TCRdb reports the protein of a much larger clone, which diverges at residue 8, most likely from a read error; the protein presented here is translated directly from the DNA. V and J are TRDV1 and TRDJ1; 9 nucleotides agree with TRDD3. Here the J gene came from matching the DNA to germline, since TCRdb omits it. The CDR3 has 23 amino acids. Germline V gene sequence: CDR1 TSWWSYY, CDR2 QGS. V lost 1 base and J lost 2; bases outside the gene matches: 26. The CDR3 region has the DNA TGTGCTCTTGGGGAACACAGGGACCTACGCCGTAACTGGGGGAACCCGTGGACCGATAAACTCATCTTT. This encodes CALGEHRDLRRNWGNPWTDKLIF.

This clone has only a few counts. This likely traces to a read error, being one base from a far larger clone. Other DNA sequences within the sample encode an identical CDR3. This chain links TRDV2 with TRDJ1; 7 bases line up with TRDD3. TCRdb is silent on the J gene; assignment here came from matching the DNA to germline. Germline V gene data show CDR1 as GEAIGNYY and CDR2 as EKD. The CDR3 covers 14 residues. The CDR3 DNA sequence: TGTGCCTGCGACACGTTGGGGGAAATGGATAAACTCATCTTT. Translated: CACDTLGEMDKLIF.

This clone turned up a few times. A single base is all that separates this from a far larger clone, so a read error is likely. Other DNA sequences in the sample encode the same CDR3. The chain combines TRDV2 with TRDJ1; 7 nucleotides line up with TRDD3. No J gene was available from TCRdb, and it was assigned here by a germline match of the DNA. Germline V CDR1 and CDR2: GEAIGNYY, EKD. The CDR3 consists of 18 residues. CDR3 amino acids: CACDTLESLGGLTDKLIF. The CDR3 bases are TGCGCCTGTGACACGCTAGAGTCGCTGGGGGGATTGACCGATAAACTCATCTTT.

This clone was seen a few times. This sequence is one base from a far larger clone and is likely a read error. Other DNA sequences in the same sample also yield this CDR3. The chain employs TRDV2 and TRDJ1; 7 bases align to TRDD3. TCRdb records no J gene; here it was assigned by comparing the DNA to germline. CDR1 GEAIGNYY and CDR2 EKD come from the germline V gene. The CDR3 length is 18 residues. Trimming cost V 0 bases and J 0 bases; bases outside gene matches: 12. The CDR3 here is CACDTRPDLGGYTDKLIF. The CDR3 bases are TGTGCCTGTGACACCCGTCCGGATCTGGGGGGCTACACCGATAAACTCATCTTT.

Comments on this clone: The protein that TCRdb holds for this DNA derives from a much larger clone and differs from the translated DNA at residue 20, which likely indicates a read error; the protein shown here is translated from the DNA. The chain recombines TRDV1 with TRDJ1; TRDD2 or TRDD3 may be the D gene (6 bases each). The J gene comes from matching the DNA to germline here; TCRdb lacks it. CDR3 length equals 28 residues. Germline CDR1 is TSWWSYY and CDR2 is QGS. Trimming removed 1 base from V and 4 bases from J, with 52 bases in between. DNA of the CDR3: TGTGCTCTTGGGGAACGAAAGGACGAAAGGGGAAAGTCCCTACGTATTCCTAGGGGGGAATGGTCGGTCGATAAACTCATCTTT. It translates to CALGERKDERGKSLRIPRGEWSVDKLIF.

Regarding this clone: With a far larger clone one base away, a read error is the likely cause. Other DNA variants within this sample encode the same CDR3. The V gene is TRDV2; the J gene was not called; no check of the table's D call, TRDD3, against the DNA was made. This CDR3 spans 16 amino acids. The germline V gene has CDR1 GEAIGNYY and CDR2 EKD. In nucleotides, the CDR3 is TGTGCCTGTGACACACTGGGGGATACGGGATCCGATAAGCTCATCTTT. Protein product: CACDTLGDTGSDKLIF.

This clone appeared many times. The chain has TRDV1 and TRDJ1; 11 nucleotides match TRDD3. V lost 4 bases to trimming and J lost 4 bases; unmatched junction nucleotides: 20. This CDR3 is 20 amino acids long. CDR1 TSWWSYY and CDR2 QGS come from the germline V gene. The DNA for the CDR3 is TGTGCTCTTGGGGTGGATACTGGGGGATATATAGAGCCCCCACGCGATAAACTCATCTTT. Translation gives CALGVDTGGYIEPPRDKLIF.

This clone was picked up many times. TCRdb's listed protein matches a much larger clone and diverges from this DNA's translation at residue 4, likely through a read error; the protein shown comes from the DNA. The chain combines TRDV2 with TRDJ1; TRDD3 might be the D (6 bases). Germline V lookup: CDR1 GEAIGNYY, CDR2 EKD. The CDR3 is made up of 17 amino acids. CDR3: CACGTRVDTGCECKLIF. CDR3 nucleotide sequence: TGTGCCTGTGGCACCCGTGTTGATACTGGGTGCGAGTGTAAACTCATCTTT.

This clone was observed many times. For this DNA, TCRdb reports the protein of a much larger clone, which diverges at residue 5, most likely from a read error; the protein presented here is translated directly from the DNA. The V call is TRDV1, the J call TRDJ1; 8 bases align to TRDD3. The J gene, not given by TCRdb, was assigned here from a germline match of the nucleotide sequence. This CDR3 is built from 18 residues. The trim removed 4 bases at V and 1 base at J, leaving 14 bases unmatched. In germline, CDR1 is TSWWSYY, CDR2 QGS. CDR3: CALGGHSYWGLCTDKLIF. For the CDR3, the DNA is TGTGCTCTTGGGGGACATTCGTACTGGGGGCTGTGCACCGATAAACTCATCTTT.

This clone was seen ten or more times. A read error likely explains why the TCRdb protein, taken from a much larger clone, differs from this DNA's translation at residue 13; the protein shown is translated from the DNA. The genes are TRDV2 and TRDJ1, with a tentative D call TRDD2 (9 bases). In the absence of a J gene in TCRdb, the DNA was matched to germline to assign it here. The germline V and J ends were trimmed by 2 bases and 2 bases, with 44 bases remaining between them. CDR3 length: 25 amino acids. CDR1 and CDR2 (germline): GEAIGNYY, EKD. CDR3 sequence: CACDNRNTFLLSPRRGIEWTDKLIF. In DNA, the CDR3 is TGTGCCTGTGACAACAGGAACACCTTCCTACTATCGCCCCGGCGGGGGATAGAGTGGACCGATAAACTCATCTTT.

The table lists this clone with a few counts. TCRdb's entry gives the protein of a much larger clone, which mismatches this DNA's translation at residue 7, likely from a read error; the protein reported here is translated from the DNA. The chain couples TRDV1 to TRDJ1; TRDD3 is a possible D gene (5 bases). Germline values: CDR1 TSWWSYY, CDR2 QGS. V lost 2 bases to trimming and J lost 0 bases, with 19 bases between them. The CDR3 totals 18 residues. The CDR3 sequence: CALGEFPKAGMYTDKLIF. In DNA, the CDR3 is TGTGCTCTTGGGGAATTCCCGAAAGCTGGGATGTACACCGATAAACTCATCTTT.

Comment on this clone: This likely traces to a read error, being one base from a far larger clone. Other DNA sequences in the same sample also yield this CDR3. V and J are TRDV1 and TRDJ1, with D possibly being TRDD3 (6 bases). Here the J gene was assigned by germline matching of the DNA, as TCRdb has none. The germline V gene has CDR1 TSWWSYY and CDR2 QGS. CDR3 length: 21 residues. The V and J ends lost 3 bases and 0 bases respectively, with 29 bases between them. CDR3 DNA: TGTGCTCTTGGGGAGTCTTTTCCCAACCGGTGGCTGGGGAGATACACCGATAAACTCATCTTT. It codes for CALGESFPNRWLGRYTDKLIF.

This clone was seen a few times. TCRdb has a much larger clone's protein, which differs at residue 9 from the translation of this DNA, likely because of a read error; what is shown is the protein translated from the DNA. The genes are TRDV1 and TRDJ3; 7 bases fit TRDD3. The CDR3 covers 19 residues. Germline trimming cut 3 bases from V and 0 bases from J; bases unmatched to any gene: 8. The germline V gene has CDR1 TSWWSYY and CDR2 QGS. The CDR3 DNA sequence: TGTGCTCTTGGGGACGGCACTGGGGCAACCTCCTGGGACACCCGACAGATGTTTTTC. Its protein product is CALGDGTGATSWDTRQMFF.

This clone came up many times. Other DNA sequences in this sample translate to the same CDR3. J is TRDJ1 and V is TRDV1; 11 bases map to TRDD3. This CDR3 comprises 22 residues. Germline V gene lookup returns CDR1 TSWWSYY and CDR2 QGS. V was clipped by 5 bases and J by 0 bases; unmatched bases: 23. CDR3: CALGRGSRALGDIAIHTDKLIF. DNA for the CDR3: TGTGCTCTTGGGCGCGGCAGTCGCGCACTGGGGGATATCGCCATACACACCGATAAACTCATCTTT.

This clone has at least ten counts. The same CDR3 can be traced to other DNA sequences in this sample. This chain uses TRDV2 with TRDJ1, with TRDD3 matching 8 bases. The J gene is not listed in TCRdb, so it was assigned here from a DNA match to germline. The CDR3 sequence is 20 residues long. The ends lost 3 bases at V and 0 bases at J; junction bases unmatched: 20. Per the germline V gene, CDR1 is GEAIGNYY and CDR2 is EKD. The CDR3 sequence is CACDSLTKGIPPPYTDKLIF. The CDR3, as DNA: TGTGCCTGTGACTCCCTAACGAAGGGGATACCCCCCCCGTACACCGATAAACTCATCTTT.

A remark on this clone: A far larger clone is off by one base, so a read error is likely. Other nucleotide sequences in the sample specify the same CDR3. This rearrangement joins TRDV1 to TRDJ1, with 8 bases identical to TRDD3. Germline matching of the DNA provided the J gene here, since TCRdb leaves it blank. The J segment lost 0 bases and the V segment lost 0 bases, leaving 36 bases of the junction unmatched. The CDR3 spans 27 residues. Germline V gene data show CDR1 as TSWWSYY and CDR2 as QGS. For the CDR3, the DNA is TGTGCTCTTGGGGAACTTGTAAGAGGGGTGTATACGAAACGTACTGGGGGGTACTTAAGGCACACCGATAAACTCATCTTT. It codes for CALGELVRGVYTKRTGGYLRHTDKLIF.

This clone was seen a handful of times. The translation of this DNA and the TCRdb protein of a much larger clone differ at residue 17, probably owing to a read error; the protein shown here is translated from the DNA. The V gene corresponds to TRDV1; no J gene was called; the table's D call, TRDD3, was not checked against the DNA. Germline lookup yields CDR1 TSWWSYY and CDR2 QGS. CDR3 length: 19 residues. CDR3 region: CALGDLCGGYKGHTDKPIF. DNA of the CDR3: TGTGCTCTTGGGGACCTTTGTGGGGGATACAAGGGGCATACCGATAAACCCATCTTT.

Note on this clone: Since a far larger clone is one base different, this is likely a read error. In the same sample, other DNA sequences code for this CDR3. V usage is TRDV2 and J usage is TRDJ1, with D tentatively TRDD3 (5 bases). The J gene is absent in TCRdb and was assigned here via DNA matching to germline. The CDR3 contains 18 residues. Germline V gives CDR1 GEAIGNYY, CDR2 EKD. The CDR3 reads CACDAVLGVGSNTDKLIF. CDR3 nucleotide sequence: TGTGCTTGTGACGCAGTTTTAGGTGTGGGATCGAACACCGATAAACTCATCTTT.

A few counts support this clone. A single base is all that separates this from a far larger clone, so a read error is likely. Other DNA sequences within the sample encode an identical CDR3. J is TRDJ1 and V is TRDV2; D assignment may be TRDD2 or TRDD3 (7 bases each). TCRdb does not report a J gene; here it was assigned by matching the DNA to germline references. V dropped 1 base and J dropped 8 bases, with 22 bases sitting between them. CDR1 GEAIGNYY and CDR2 EKD come from the germline V gene. This CDR3 comprises 16 residues. The CDR3 DNA reads TGTGCCTGTGACACTGTTCTTTCCTACACTGGGGCGAAACTCATCTTT. It encodes CACDTVLSYTGAKLIF.